This TCR beta chain appears in the sequencing data of a study of HIV-infected patients and healthy controls. Study outcomes and limitations: Untreated HIV+ repertoires had roughly threefold fewer distinct CDR3s and lower Shannon diversity than healthy controls.

cDNA was made from 500 ng RNA using alpha and beta constant primers. Separate chain-specific third strand synthesis with multiplexing indices produced the alpha and beta libraries. MiXCR, applied by TCRdb to the 5' RACE reads, yields one record per CDR3 protein. The sample lists some 10,000 distinct CDR3 sequences, roughly 6.1% occurring once. Turning to this clonotype: The antigen is not known.

No cell fractionation was done, so the repertoire covers all unsorted peripheral blood T cells. Source material: blood. The receptor was derived from an adult in good health.

CDR3 residues: CSASRLAGSIGELFF. The CDR3 DNA reads as TGCAGTGCTAGTCGGCTAGCGGGAAGCATCGGGGAGCTGTTTTTT. The rearrangement uses TRBV20-1 and TRBJ2-2; 9 bases are shared with TRBD2. J lost 7 bases, V lost 3 bases, and 9 bases had no gene match. The CDR3 is 15 amino acids. Germline V gene lookup returns CDR1 DFQATT and CDR2 SNEGSKA (reference sequence).